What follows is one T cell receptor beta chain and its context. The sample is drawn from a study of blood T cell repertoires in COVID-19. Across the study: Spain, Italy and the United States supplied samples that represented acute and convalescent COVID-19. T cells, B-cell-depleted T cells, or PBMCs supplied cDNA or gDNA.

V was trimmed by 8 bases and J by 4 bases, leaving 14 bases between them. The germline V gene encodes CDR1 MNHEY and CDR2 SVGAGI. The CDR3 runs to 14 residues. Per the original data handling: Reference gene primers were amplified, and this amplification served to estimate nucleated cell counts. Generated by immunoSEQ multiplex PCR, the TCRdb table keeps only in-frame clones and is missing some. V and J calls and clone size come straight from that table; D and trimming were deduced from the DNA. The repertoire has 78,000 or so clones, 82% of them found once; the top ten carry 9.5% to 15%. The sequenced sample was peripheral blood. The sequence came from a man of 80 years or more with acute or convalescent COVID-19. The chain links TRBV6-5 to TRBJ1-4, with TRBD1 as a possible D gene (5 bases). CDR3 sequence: CASAKGQVNEKLFF. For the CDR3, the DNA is TGTGCCAGCGCAAAGGGGCAGGTTAATGAAAAACTGTTTTTT.